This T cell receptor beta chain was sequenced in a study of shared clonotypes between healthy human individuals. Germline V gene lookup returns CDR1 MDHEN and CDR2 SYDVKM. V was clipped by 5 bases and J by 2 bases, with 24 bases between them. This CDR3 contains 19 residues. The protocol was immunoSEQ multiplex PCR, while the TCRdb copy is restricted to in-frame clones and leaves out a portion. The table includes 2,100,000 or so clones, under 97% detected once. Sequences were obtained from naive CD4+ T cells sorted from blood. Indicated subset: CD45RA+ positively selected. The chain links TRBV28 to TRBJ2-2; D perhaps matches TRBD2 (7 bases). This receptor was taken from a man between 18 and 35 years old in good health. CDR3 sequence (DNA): TGTGCCAGCAGTAGCACCCCTACGGGGAGGGGGTCTAACACCGGGGAGCTGTTTTTT. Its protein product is CASSSTPTGRGSNTGELFF.